Listed below are T cell receptor beta chains from one sample, sequenced in a study of early T cells in non-severe SARS-CoV-2 infection. TCRdb re-called the 5' RACE reads through MiXCR, storing one row per CDR3 protein. The top ten clones hold 5.5% to 7% of a sample with tens of thousands of distinct CDR3 sequences, about 10% of them seen once. The sequenced sample was whole blood. Every receptor here comes from an adult who was a healthcare worker with PCR-confirmed SARS-CoV-2 infection or an uninfected control (not recorded which). CDR3s include the opening cysteine and the closing phenylalanine or tryptophan. D genes are given only for firm matches. Clone size appears in some rows only: once, few, many, or a class for an expanded clone.

V gene	D gene	clone size	J gene	CDR3 protein	CDR3 DNA
TRBV27	.	.	TRBJ2-5	CASSQEGETQYF	TGTGCCAGCAGTCAGGAGGGGGAGACCCAGTACTTC
TRBV7-3	.	many	TRBJ2-6	CASSPPGIRGANVLTF	TGTGCCAGCAGCCCCCCGGGAATTAGGGGGGCCAACGTCCTGACTTTC
TRBV9	.	few	TRBJ1-1	CASSVGQMNTEAFF	TGTGCCAGCAGCGTAGGGCAGATGAACACTGAAGCTTTCTTT
TRBV7-3	TRBD1	once	TRBJ1-1	CASRTGGLMNTEAFF	TGTGCCTCCCGGACAGGGGGCCTCATGAACACTGAAGCTTTCTTT
TRBV7-2	.	many	TRBJ2-1	CASSPELAQFF	TGTGCCAGCAGCCCTGAGTTGGCGCAGTTCTTC
TRBV2	.	few	TRBJ1-2	CASRYPGRGYTF	TGTGCCAGCAGATATCCAGGGCGGGGCTACACCTTC
TRBV18	TRBD1	many	TRBJ1-1	CASSPTSPGAGGTEAFF	TGTGCCAGCTCACCAACATCCCCCGGGGCAGGGGGAACTGAAGCTTTCTTT
TRBV18	.	many	TRBJ2-7	CASRVDFSGEQYF	TGTGCCAGCAGGGTAGACTTTTCGGGGGAGCAGTACTTC
TRBV9	TRBD2	many	TRBJ2-3	CASSVASGSLVGDTQYF	TGTGCCAGCAGCGTAGCGAGCGGGAGCCTCGTAGGAGATACGCAGTATTTT
TRBV7-2	.	.	TRBJ2-7	CASSLARTYEQYF	TGTGCCAGCAGCTTAGCCCGGACCTACGAGCAGTACTTC
TRBV4-3	TRBD2	many	TRBJ2-3	CASSQVAGGGTDTQYF	TGCGCCAGCAGCCAAGTAGCGGGAGGGGGCACAGATACGCAGTATTTT
TRBV7-9	.	few	TRBJ1-5	CASSLVGGGNQPQHF	TGTGCCAGCAGCTTAGTCGGGGGCGGCAATCAGCCCCAGCATTTT
TRBV25-1	.	many	TRBJ1-1	CASSELEGMNTEAFF	TGTGCCAGCAGTGAACTAGAGGGAATGAACACTGAAGCTTTCTTT
TRBV29-1	TRBD1	.	TRBJ2-5	CSAGQGIQETQYF	TGCAGCGCTGGACAGGGGATCCAAGAGACCCAGTACTTC
TRBV6-2/TRBV6-3	.	many	TRBJ2-7	CASSYYTYEQYF	TGTGCCAGCAGTTACTACACCTACGAGCAGTACTTC
TRBV3-1	.	.	TRBJ1-2	CASSHVGEAGGYTF	TGTGCCAGCAGCCATGTGGGGGAAGCGGGCGGCTACACCTTC
TRBV27	.	many	TRBJ2-2	CASSLDALISTGELFF	TGTGCCAGCAGTTTGGATGCGTTAATTTCCACCGGGGAGCTGTTTTTT
TRBV18	TRBD1	.	TRBJ2-1	CASSPDRGNEQFF	TGTGCCAGCTCACCCGACAGGGGCAATGAGCAGTTCTTC
TRBV7-2	TRBD1	many	TRBJ2-2	CASSPRDRGITGELFF	TGTGCCAGCAGCCCCAGGGACAGGGGAATCACCGGGGAGCTGTTTTTT
TRBV5-8	.	few	TRBJ2-1	CASSLEARGEQFF	TGTGCCAGCAGCTTGGAGGCCCGGGGTGAGCAGTTCTTC
TRBV27	.	medium-sized	TRBJ2-5	CASSPTTPQETQYF	TGTGCCAGCAGTCCAACCACTCCCCAAGAGACCCAGTACTTC
TRBV6-6	.	many	TRBJ1-3	CASRTGGNTIYF	TGTGCCAGCAGAACCGGAGGAAACACCATATATTTT
TRBV7-6	.	few	TRBJ1-1	CASSLAGNTEAFF	TGTGCCAGCAGCTTAGCAGGGAACACTGAAGCTTTCTTT
TRBV20-1	.	.	TRBJ2-3	CSASIAEEADTQYF	TGCAGTGCTAGTATAGCTGAAGAGGCAGATACGCAGTATTTT
TRBV29-1	.	few	TRBJ1-2	CSVARQQHGYTF	TGCAGCGTCGCCAGACAGCAACATGGCTACACCTTC
TRBV12-3/TRBV12-4	TRBD2	many	TRBJ2-7	CASSLSLAGVGEQYF	TGTGCCAGCAGTTTATCACTAGCGGGAGTCGGCGAGCAGTACTTC
TRBV29-1	TRBD1	many	TRBJ2-1	CSVESRGGDFLYNEQFF	TGCAGCGTTGAATCACGAGGGGGCGACTTTTTGTACAATGAGCAGTTCTTC
TRBV18	.	.	TRBJ1-1	CASSPRQLVAEAFF	TGTGCCAGCTCACCGCGACAGCTTGTTGCTGAAGCTTTCTTT
TRBV29-1	.	.	TRBJ2-3	CSAPSGPGPTDTQYF	TGCAGCGCCCCCTCGGGGCCAGGTCCGACAGATACGCAGTATTTT
TRBV20-1	TRBD2	.	TRBJ2-7	CSAISSGGPVQYF	TGCAGTGCTATCTCTAGCGGGGGACCGGTGCAGTACTTC
TRBV6-2/TRBV6-3	TRBD2	many	TRBJ2-1	CASKTSAYNEQFF	TGTGCCAGCAAAACTAGCGCCTACAATGAGCAGTTCTTC
TRBV12-3/TRBV12-4	TRBD2	few	TRBJ2-7	CASTPTSGPGRGEQYF	TGTGCCAGCACCCCGACTAGCGGGCCCGGGCGGGGCGAGCAGTACTTC
TRBV7-2	.	few	TRBJ1-5	CASTKDRNQPQHF	TGTGCCAGCACCAAGGATCGGAATCAGCCCCAGCATTTT
TRBV5-4	.	many	TRBJ1-6	CASSLGVAGSPLHF	TGTGCCAGCAGCTTGGGGGTCGCGGGTTCACCCCTCCACTTT
TRBV29-1	.	few	TRBJ1-2	CSVDPQGSYGYTF	TGCAGCGTTGACCCCCAGGGGAGCTATGGCTACACCTTC
TRBV12-3/TRBV12-4	TRBD1	many	TRBJ2-4	CASSRTGGTIQYF	TGTGCCAGCAGTCGGACAGGGGGCACCATTCAGTACTTC
TRBV7-2	.	many	TRBJ1-2	CASSLVGSDYGYTF	TGTGCCAGCAGCTTAGTAGGGAGTGATTATGGCTACACCTTC
TRBV7-9	.	few	TRBJ2-1	CASSSMYNEQFF	TGTGCCAGCAGCTCTATGTACAATGAGCAGTTCTTC
TRBV20-1	.	.	TRBJ2-3	CSAKSPLTDTQYF	TGCAGTGCCAAGAGCCCTCTCACAGATACGCAGTATTTT
TRBV7-3	.	few	TRBJ1-1	CASSVDGQNTEAFF	TGTGCCAGCAGCGTGGACGGACAGAACACTGAAGCTTTCTTT
TRBV6-2/TRBV6-3	.	many	TRBJ1-5	CASSYSRIQPQHF	TGTGCCAGCAGTTACTCGAGGATCCAGCCCCAGCATTTT
TRBV29-1	.	many	TRBJ2-5	CSVEGLGLWTQYF	TGCAGCGTGGAAGGACTTGGCCTCTGGACCCAGTACTTC
TRBV20-1	.	many	TRBJ2-1	CSAFTSPQNVWNEQFF	TGCAGTGCCTTTACTAGCCCACAAAACGTATGGAATGAGCAGTTCTTC
TRBV20-1	.	.	TRBJ1-3	CSAPGPGNTIYF	TGCAGTGCCCCAGGGCCTGGAAACACCATATATTTT
TRBV7-9	.	many	TRBJ2-1	CASSLWAGSNNEQFF	TGTGCCAGCAGCTTATGGGCAGGGTCGAACAATGAGCAGTTCTTC
TRBV28	.	.	TRBJ1-4	CASMSLNEKLFF	TGTGCCAGCATGAGCCTTAATGAAAAACTGTTTTTT
TRBV2	.	many	TRBJ1-5	CASNEQSRNQPQHF	TGTGCCAGCAACGAGCAGTCGCGCAATCAGCCCCAGCATTTT
TRBV7-8	TRBD2	few	TRBJ2-2	CASSRGGSGGTGELFF	TGTGCCAGCAGCCGCGGAGGGAGCGGGGGCACCGGGGAGCTGTTTTTT
TRBV12-3/TRBV12-4	.	.	TRBJ2-7	CASRGARYEQYF	TGTGCCAGCAGAGGGGCCCGCTACGAGCAGTACTTC
TRBV5-6	.	many	TRBJ1-3	CASSPQGSGNTIYF	TGTGCCAGCAGCCCCCAGGGATCTGGAAACACCATATATTTT
TRBV12-2	.	.	TRBJ2-3	CASRLDPGLAPRGTDTQYF	TGTGCAAGTCGCTTAGACCCCGGACTAGCCCCCCGAGGGACAGATACGCAGTATTTT
TRBV7-2	.	many	TRBJ2-3	CASSPGGTDTQYF	TGTGCCAGCAGCCCCGGAGGCACAGATACGCAGTATTTT